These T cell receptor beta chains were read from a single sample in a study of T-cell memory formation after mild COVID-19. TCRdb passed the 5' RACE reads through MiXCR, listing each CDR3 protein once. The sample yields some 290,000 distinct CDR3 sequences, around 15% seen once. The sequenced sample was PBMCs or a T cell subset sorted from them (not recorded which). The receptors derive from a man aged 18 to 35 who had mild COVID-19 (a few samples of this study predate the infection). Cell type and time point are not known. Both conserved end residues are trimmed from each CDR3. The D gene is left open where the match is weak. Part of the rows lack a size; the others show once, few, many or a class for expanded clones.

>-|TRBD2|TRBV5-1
ASSFGAAGGETQY
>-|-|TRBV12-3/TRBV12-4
ASFRRGGRDTQY
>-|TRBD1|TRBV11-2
ASSLQHYRTGNTGELF
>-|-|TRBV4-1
ASSPPRSGEKLF
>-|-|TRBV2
ASSTRVNTEAF
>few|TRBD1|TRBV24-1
ATSDIGQGTDTQY
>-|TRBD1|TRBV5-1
ASSFTAGGTEAF
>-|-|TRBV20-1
SAMEGPSTDTQY
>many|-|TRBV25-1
ASGREHTGELF
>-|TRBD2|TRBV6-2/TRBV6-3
ATTTSGGVGEQF
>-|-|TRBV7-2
ASSLGDFYNEQF
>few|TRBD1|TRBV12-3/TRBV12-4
ASSFRGLDNEQF
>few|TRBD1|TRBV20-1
SADPTGANNYGYT
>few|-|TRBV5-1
ASSFSPRGGAISTDTQY
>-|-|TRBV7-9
ASSLMTAKREAF
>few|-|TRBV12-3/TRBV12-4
ASSPISGDTQY
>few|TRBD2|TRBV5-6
ASSGLAGSTDTQY
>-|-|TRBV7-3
ASSLKLGGEQF
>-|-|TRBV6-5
ASKAVGLQY
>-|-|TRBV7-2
ASSSDRAVGYT
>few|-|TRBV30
AWGRDTYEQY
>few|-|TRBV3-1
ASSQVEQSNTGELF
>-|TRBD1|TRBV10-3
AIRAGVETGDSYGYT
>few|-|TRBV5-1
ASSLEWGLQPQH
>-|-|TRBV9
ASSVVGAGVDTQY
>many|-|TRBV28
ASRLGGGSSYNSPLH
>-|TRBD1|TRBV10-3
ATRGEAEPN